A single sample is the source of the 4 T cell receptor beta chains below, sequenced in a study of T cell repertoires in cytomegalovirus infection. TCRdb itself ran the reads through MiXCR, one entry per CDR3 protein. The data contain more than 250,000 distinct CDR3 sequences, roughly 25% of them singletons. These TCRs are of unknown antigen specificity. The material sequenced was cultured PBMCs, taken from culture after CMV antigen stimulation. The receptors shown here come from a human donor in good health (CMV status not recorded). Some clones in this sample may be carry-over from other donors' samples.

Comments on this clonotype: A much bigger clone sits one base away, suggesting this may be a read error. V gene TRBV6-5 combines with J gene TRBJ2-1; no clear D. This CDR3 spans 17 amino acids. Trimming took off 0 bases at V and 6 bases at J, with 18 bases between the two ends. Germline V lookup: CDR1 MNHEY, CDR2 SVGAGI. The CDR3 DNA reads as TGTGCCAGCAGTTACTCGATTGTGGCTACCGATGGCAATGAGCAGTTCTTC. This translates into CASSYSIVATDGNEQFF.

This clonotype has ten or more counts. CDR3 sequence (DNA): TGTGCCAGCAGCTTGGCAGATCGGACAGAGACCCAGTACTTC. Encoded protein: CASSLADRTETQYF. The chain links TRBV7-2 to TRBJ2-5; no clear D gene. Trimming removed 3 bases at V and 4 bases at J, with 12 bases between. The CDR3 is made up of 14 amino acids. The V gene's germline CDR1 is SGHTA and CDR2 FQGNSA.

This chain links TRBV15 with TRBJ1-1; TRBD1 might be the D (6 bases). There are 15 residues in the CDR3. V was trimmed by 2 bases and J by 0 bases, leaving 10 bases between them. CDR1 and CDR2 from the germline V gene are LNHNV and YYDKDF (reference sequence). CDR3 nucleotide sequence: TGTGCCACCAGCAGAAAGGGACAAGTGAACACTGAAGCTTTCTTT. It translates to CATSRKGQVNTEAFF.

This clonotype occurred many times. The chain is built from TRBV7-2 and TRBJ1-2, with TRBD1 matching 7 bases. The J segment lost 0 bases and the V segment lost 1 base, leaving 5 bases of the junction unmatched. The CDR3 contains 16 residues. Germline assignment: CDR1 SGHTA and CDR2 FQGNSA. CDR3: CASSLGGTEANYGYTF. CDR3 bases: TGTGCCAGCAGCTTAGGAGGGACAGAAGCTAACTATGGCTACACCTTC.